The T cell receptor beta chain under discussion was sequenced for a study of blood T cell repertoires in COVID-19. Study in general: Both acute and convalescent COVID-19 samples were obtained from the United States, Italy and Spain. Sources were T cells, B-cell-depleted T cells, or PBMCs; the material itself was cDNA or gDNA.

Original handling: By means of reference gene primer amplification, nucleated cell counts were estimated. TCRdb's copy holds only in-frame clones and misses some; the assay was immunoSEQ multiplex PCR. V, J and clone size derive from that table, while D and trimming were established from the DNA sequence. Of nearly 90,000 clones in the sample, about three quarters are singletons; the top ten hold roughly 14%. This CDR3 region has 16 residues. Trimming left V 1 base short and J 4 bases short, with 15 bases between. The germline gives CDR1 KGHSH, CDR2 LQKENI. The chain is built from TRBV18 and TRBJ2-3, with D possibly TRBD1 on 6 matching bases. The sequenced sample consisted of peripheral blood. This TCR came from a woman older than 75 with acute or convalescent COVID-19. DNA for the CDR3: TGTGCCAGCTCACCACTTACAGGGAAATTCGCAGATACGCAGTATTTT. This encodes CASSPLTGKFADTQYF.